Below are 15 T cell receptor beta chains sequenced from a single sample in a study of T cell responses to AZD1222 COVID-19 vaccine. TCRdb's copy holds only in-frame clones and misses some; the assay was immunoSEQ multiplex PCR. Of 100,000 to 150,000 clones listed, around nine tenths are singletons. Here the sequenced sample was peripheral blood, taken on day 0 of AZD1222 vaccination. The receptors shown here come from an adult in good health.

The V and J genes are TRBV18 and TRBJ1-3; possible D gene TRBD1, 5 bases. This CDR3 has 15 amino acids. Germline lookup yields CDR1 KGHSH and CDR2 LQKENI. Trimming left V 3 bases short and J 0 bases short, with 9 bases between. CDR3 DNA sequence: TGTGCCAGCTCACCCGGGGCAGCCTCTGGAAACACCATATATTTT. Translated: CASSPGAASGNTIYF.

The chain is built from TRBV10-1 and TRBJ2-1, with 9 bases matching TRBD2. The CDR3 spans 14 residues. Germline V gene sequence: CDR1 WNHNN, CDR2 SYGVQD (reference sequence). Unmatched junction bases numbered 10, after V lost 6 bases and J lost 10 bases. CDR3 coding DNA: TGCGCCAGCAGCCCGACTAGCGGCCCCAGGGAGCAGTTCTTC. This encodes CASSPTSGPREQFF.

V is TRBV18 and J is TRBJ1-3, with D hard to call. The CDR3 is 14 amino acids. Germline V gene data show CDR1 as KGHSH and CDR2 as LQKENI. V was clipped by 2 bases and J by 2 bases, with 7 bases between them. CDR3 region: CASSPGVAGNTIYF. The CDR3 DNA is TGTGCCAGCTCACCAGGGGTTGCTGGAAACACCATATATTTT.

Comment on this clone: At one end, the junction sequence differs from germline, possibly due to a read error. The rearrangement uses TRBV29-1 and TRBJ2-5, with D hard to call. CDR1 is SQVTM and CDR2 is ANQGSEA in the germline V gene. The CDR3 runs to 13 residues. As DNA, the CDR3 is TGCAGCGCTGAACAGAAGTACCAAGAGACCCAGTACTTC. Its translation: CSAEQKYQETQYF.

This clone showed up just once. The chain recombines TRBV27 with TRBJ2-1; D possibly corresponds to TRBD2 (7 bases). V was cut by 6 bases and J by 8 bases, with 26 bases left in between. Germline V CDR1 and CDR2: MNHEY, SMNVEV (reference sequence). CDR3 length: 17 residues. CDR3 region: CASRGGRLPVRGDEQFF. The CDR3 coding sequence is TGTGCCAGCAGGGGGGGGCGACTCCCTGTTAGGGGGGATGAGCAGTTCTTC.

This chain uses TRBV6-2 or TRBV6-3 with TRBJ2-1; the D gene is possibly TRBD2 (5 bases). The ends were cut back, 5 bases at V and 3 bases at J, with 14 bases in the middle. The germline gives CDR1 MNHEY, CDR2 SVGEGT. The CDR3 has 15 amino acids. The CDR3 protein is CASSPTREHYNEQFF. The CDR3 coding sequence is TGTGCCAGCAGTCCAACTAGGGAGCACTACAATGAGCAGTTCTTC.

Worth noting for this clone: Other DNA sequences within the sample encode an identical CDR3. The chain employs TRBV10-3 and TRBJ1-3; unclear D gene. The V gene lost 3 bases and the J gene lost 1 base, with 1 base spanning the gap. From germline, CDR1 is ENHRY and CDR2 SYGVKD. CDR3 size: 12 residues. In DNA form, the CDR3 reads TGTGCCATCAGTGATTCTGGAAACACCATATATTTT. Protein sequence: CAISDSGNTIYF.

The J gene is TRBJ2-3, the V gene TRBV6-2 or TRBV6-3; no clear D. The germline V gene encodes CDR1 MNHEY and CDR2 SVGEGT. This CDR3 is built from 13 residues. The V end was cut by 0 bases, the J end by 6 bases, with 7 bases between. The CDR3 DNA reads as TGTGCCAGCAGTTACTCACTCGTGGATACGCAGTATTTT. It translates to CASSYSLVDTQYF.

This clone was seen only once. The V gene is TRBV29-1, the J gene TRBJ2-7, with 11 bases aligning to TRBD2. This CDR3 is 14 amino acids long. Germline CDR1 and CDR2: SQVTM and ANQGSEA. Germline trimming cut 5 bases from V and 0 bases from J; bases unmatched to any gene: 3. CDR3 DNA: TGCAGCGTTCTCACTAGCGGGAGCTCCTACGAGCAGTACTTC. Translating it yields CSVLTSGSSYEQYF.

This rearrangement joins TRBV28 to TRBJ1-1, with D unresolved. Germline assignment: CDR1 MDHEN and CDR2 SYDVKM. The germline V and J ends were trimmed by 6 bases and 2 bases, with 7 bases remaining between them. The length of the CDR3 is 12 residues. The CDR3 bases are TGTGCCAGCAGCAATACCAACACTGAAGCTTTCTTT. Its translation is CASSNTNTEAFF.

This clone has just one count. V gene TRBV7-9 combines with J gene TRBJ2-1; 7 bases align to TRBD1. The CDR3 sequence is 13 residues long. Looked up from germline, CDR1 is SEHNR and CDR2 is FQNEAQ (reference sequence). Trimming cost V 6 bases and J 6 bases; bases outside gene matches: 5. The CDR3 here is CASSFDRVNEQFF. The CDR3 nucleotides read TGTGCCAGCAGTTTCGACAGGGTCAATGAGCAGTTCTTC.

Turning to this clone: At the DNA level, this CDR3 is encoded by other sequences in the same sample as well. This chain joins TRBV27 and TRBJ2-1; tentatively, D is TRBD1 or TRBD2 (5 bases each). The CDR3 contains 14 residues. With 4 bases removed from V and 3 bases from J, the gap between germline ends came to 10 bases. CDR1 and CDR2 (germline): MNHEY, SMNVEV (reference sequence). This CDR3 reads CASSSSGLYNEQFF. The DNA of the CDR3 is TGTGCCAGCAGTTCATCGGGGCTCTACAATGAGCAGTTCTTC.

The V gene is TRBV5-1, the J gene TRBJ2-1; TRBD1 aligns across 11 bases. This CDR3 region has 15 residues. J was trimmed by 4 bases and V by 4 bases; bases with no gene match: 4. Germline V gene sequence: CDR1 SGHRS, CDR2 YFSETQ. The CDR3 nucleotides are TGCGCCAGCAGCGATGGGACAGGGGGTTACAATGAGCAGTTCTTC. Protein sequence: CASSDGTGGYNEQFF.

V gene TRBV28 combines with J gene TRBJ2-7, with D unclear. Germline CDR1 and CDR2: MDHEN and SYDVKM. This CDR3 has 11 amino acids. V gave up 2 bases and J gave up 6 bases, with 5 bases separating them. The CDR3 bases are TGTGCCAGCAGTTTAGGCGGCGAGCAGTACTTC. Translating gives CASSLGGEQYF.

The chain links TRBV28 to TRBJ2-3, with 9 bases aligning to TRBD2. V was pared by 1 base and J by 3 bases, with 8 bases of the junction left unmatched. Germline V lookup: CDR1 MDHEN, CDR2 SYDVKM. This CDR3 is 17 amino acids long. CDR3 residues: CASSLFGSGRITDTQYF. In DNA, the CDR3 is TGTGCCAGCAGTTTATTCGGCAGCGGGAGGATTACAGATACGCAGTATTTT.